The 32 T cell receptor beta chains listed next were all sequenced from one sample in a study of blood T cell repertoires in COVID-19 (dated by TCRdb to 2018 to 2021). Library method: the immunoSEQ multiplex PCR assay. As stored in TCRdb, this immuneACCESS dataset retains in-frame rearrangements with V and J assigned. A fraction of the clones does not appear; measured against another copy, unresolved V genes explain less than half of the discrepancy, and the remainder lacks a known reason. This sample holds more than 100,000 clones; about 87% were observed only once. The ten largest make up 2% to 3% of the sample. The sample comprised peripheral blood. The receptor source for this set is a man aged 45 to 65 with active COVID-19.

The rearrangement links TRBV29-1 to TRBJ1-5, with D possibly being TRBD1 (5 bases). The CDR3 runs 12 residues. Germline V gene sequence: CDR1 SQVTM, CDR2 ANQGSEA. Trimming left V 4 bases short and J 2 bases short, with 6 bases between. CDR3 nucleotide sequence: TGCAGCGTTGTGACAGGCAATCAGCCCCAGCATTTT. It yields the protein CSVVTGNQPQHF.

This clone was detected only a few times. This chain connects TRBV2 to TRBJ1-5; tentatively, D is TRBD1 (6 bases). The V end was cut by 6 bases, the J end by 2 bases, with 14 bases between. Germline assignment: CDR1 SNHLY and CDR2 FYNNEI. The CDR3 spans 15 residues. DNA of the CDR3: TGTGCCAGCAGCGGAACGGGACAAGGCAATCAGCCCCAGCATTTT. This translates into CASSGTGQGNQPQHF. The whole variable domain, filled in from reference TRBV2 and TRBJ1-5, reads EPEVTQTPSHQVTQMGQEVILRCVPISNHLYFYWYRQILGQKVEFLVSFYNNEISEKSEIFDDQFSVERPDGSNFTLKIRSTKLEDSAMYFCASSGTGQGNQPQHFGDGTRLSIL.

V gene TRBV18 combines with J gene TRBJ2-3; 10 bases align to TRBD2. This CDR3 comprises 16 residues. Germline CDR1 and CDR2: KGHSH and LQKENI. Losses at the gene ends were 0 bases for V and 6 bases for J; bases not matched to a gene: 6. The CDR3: CASSPPTSGFGDTQYF. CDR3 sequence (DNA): TGTGCCAGCTCACCACCGACTAGCGGGTTTGGGGATACGCAGTATTTT.

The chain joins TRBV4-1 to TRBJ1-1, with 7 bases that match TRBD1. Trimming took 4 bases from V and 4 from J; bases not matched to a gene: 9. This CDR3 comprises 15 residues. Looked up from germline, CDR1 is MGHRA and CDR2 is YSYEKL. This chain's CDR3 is CASSRPNSGGTEAFF. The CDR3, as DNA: TGCGCCAGCAGCCGACCGAACTCAGGGGGCACTGAAGCTTTCTTT.

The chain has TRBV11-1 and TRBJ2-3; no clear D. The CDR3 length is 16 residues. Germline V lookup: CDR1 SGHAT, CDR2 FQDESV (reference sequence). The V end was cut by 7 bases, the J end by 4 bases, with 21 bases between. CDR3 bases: TGTGCCAGCACACCCCATCCAGAAACCCCGCCAGATACGCAGTATTTT. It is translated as CASTPHPETPPDTQYF.

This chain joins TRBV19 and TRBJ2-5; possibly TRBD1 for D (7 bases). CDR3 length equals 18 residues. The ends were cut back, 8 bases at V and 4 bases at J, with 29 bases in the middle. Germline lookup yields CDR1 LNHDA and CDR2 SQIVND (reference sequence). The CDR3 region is CASPFREFQGGGRETQYF. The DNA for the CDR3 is TGTGCCAGTCCCTTCAGGGAATTCCAGGGGGGTGGAAGAGAGACCCAGTACTTC.

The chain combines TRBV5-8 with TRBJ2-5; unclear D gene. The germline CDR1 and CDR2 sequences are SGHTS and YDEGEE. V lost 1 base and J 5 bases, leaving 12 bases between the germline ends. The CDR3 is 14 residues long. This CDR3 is CASSLPTQVETQYF. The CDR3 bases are TGTGCCAGCAGCTTGCCGACACAAGTGGAGACCCAGTACTTC.

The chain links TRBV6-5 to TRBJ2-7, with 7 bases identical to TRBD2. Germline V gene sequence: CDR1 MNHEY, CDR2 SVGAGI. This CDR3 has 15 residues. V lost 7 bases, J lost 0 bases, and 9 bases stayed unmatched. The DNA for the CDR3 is TGTGCCAGCACGGGGGACTACCTCCTCTCCTACGAGCAGTACTTC. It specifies CASTGDYLLSYEQYF.

CDR3 in amino acids: CAIEGQGAGEQYF. DNA of the CDR3: TGTGCCATCGAGGGACAGGGGGCGGGGGAGCAGTACTTC. This chain joins TRBV10-3 and TRBJ2-7, with 12 positions matching TRBD1. CDR3 length equals 13 residues. Germline CDR1 and CDR2: ENHRY and SYGVKD. Trimming cost V 8 bases and J 7 bases; bases outside gene matches: 6.

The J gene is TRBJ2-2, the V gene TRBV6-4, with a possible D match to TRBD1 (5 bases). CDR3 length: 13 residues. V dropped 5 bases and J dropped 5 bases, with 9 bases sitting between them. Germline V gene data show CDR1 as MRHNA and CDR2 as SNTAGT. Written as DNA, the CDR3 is TGTGCCAGCAGTTTGCAGGGTACCGGGGAGCTGTTTTTT. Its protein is CASSLQGTGELFF.

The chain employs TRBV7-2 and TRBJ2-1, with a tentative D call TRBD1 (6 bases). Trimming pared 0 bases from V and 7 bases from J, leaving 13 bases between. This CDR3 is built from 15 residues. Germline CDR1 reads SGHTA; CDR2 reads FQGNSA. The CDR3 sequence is CASSLAGPRGNEQFF. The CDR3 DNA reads TGTGCCAGCAGCTTAGCCGGGCCAAGGGGGAATGAGCAGTTCTTC.

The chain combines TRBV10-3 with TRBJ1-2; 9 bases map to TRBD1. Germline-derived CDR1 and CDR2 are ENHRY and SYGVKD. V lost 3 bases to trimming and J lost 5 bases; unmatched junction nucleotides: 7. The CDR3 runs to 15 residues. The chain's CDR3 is CAISEGTGRLYGYTF. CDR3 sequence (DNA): TGTGCCATCAGTGAAGGGACAGGGAGACTATATGGCTACACCTTC.

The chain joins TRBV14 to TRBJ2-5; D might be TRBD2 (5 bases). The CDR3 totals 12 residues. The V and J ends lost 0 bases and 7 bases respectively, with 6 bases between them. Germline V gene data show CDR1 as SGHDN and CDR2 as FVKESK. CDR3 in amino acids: CASSQDAGTQYF. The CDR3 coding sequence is TGTGCCAGCAGCCAAGATGCGGGGACCCAGTACTTC.

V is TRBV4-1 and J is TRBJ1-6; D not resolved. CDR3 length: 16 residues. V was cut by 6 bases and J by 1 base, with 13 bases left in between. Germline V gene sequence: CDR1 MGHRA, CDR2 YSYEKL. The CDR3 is CASSSPSWSYNSPLHF. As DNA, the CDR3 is TGCGCCAGCAGTTCGCCGAGTTGGTCCTATAATTCACCCCTCCACTTT.

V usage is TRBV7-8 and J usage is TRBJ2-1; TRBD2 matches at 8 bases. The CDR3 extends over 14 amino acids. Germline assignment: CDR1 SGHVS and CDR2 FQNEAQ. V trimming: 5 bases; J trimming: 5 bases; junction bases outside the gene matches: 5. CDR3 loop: CASSPGTRHNEQFF. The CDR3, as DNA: TGTGCCAGCAGCCCAGGGACTAGGCACAATGAGCAGTTCTTC.

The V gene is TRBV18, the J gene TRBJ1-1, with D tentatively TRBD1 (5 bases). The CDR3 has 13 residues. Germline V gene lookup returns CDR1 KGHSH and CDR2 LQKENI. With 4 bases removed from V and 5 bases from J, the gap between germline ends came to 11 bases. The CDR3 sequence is CASSQGLDTEAFF. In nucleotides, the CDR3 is TGTGCCAGCTCACAGGGGTTAGATACTGAAGCTTTCTTT.

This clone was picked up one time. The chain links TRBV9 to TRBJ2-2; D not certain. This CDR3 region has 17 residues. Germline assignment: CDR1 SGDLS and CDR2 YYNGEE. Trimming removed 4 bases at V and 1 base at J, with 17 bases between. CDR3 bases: TGTGCCAGCAGCCCCAAGTCGACGGGTCAGAACACCGGGGAGCTGTTTTTT. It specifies CASSPKSTGQNTGELFF.

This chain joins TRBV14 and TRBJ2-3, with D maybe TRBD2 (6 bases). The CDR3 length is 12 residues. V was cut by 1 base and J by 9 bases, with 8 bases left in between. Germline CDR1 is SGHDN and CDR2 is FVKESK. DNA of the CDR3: TGTGCCAGCAGCCAAGGGGGGGTCACGCAGTATTTT. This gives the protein CASSQGGVTQYF.

DNA for the CDR3: TGTGCCAGTTCGACAGGGGGGGCCTCTGGGGCCAACGTCCTGACTTTC. It specifies CASSTGGASGANVLTF. This chain links TRBV19 with TRBJ2-6; 9 bases match TRBD1. The CDR3 consists of 16 residues. Germline V gene sequence: CDR1 LNHDA, CDR2 SQIVND (reference sequence). The V segment lost 8 bases and the J segment 0 bases; nucleotides outside the gene matches: 5. Looking up the rest from reference TRBV19 and TRBJ2-6 gives the full variable domain: DGGITQSPKYLFRKEGQNVTLSCEQNLNHDAMYWYRQDPGQGLRLIYYSQIVNDFQKGDIAEGYSVSREKKESFPLTVTSAQKNPTAFYLCASSTGGASGANVLTFGAGSRLTVL.

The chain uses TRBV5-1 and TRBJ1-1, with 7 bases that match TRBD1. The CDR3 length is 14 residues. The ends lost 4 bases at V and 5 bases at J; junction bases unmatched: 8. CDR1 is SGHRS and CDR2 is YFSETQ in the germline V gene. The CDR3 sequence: CASSTPGGGTEAFF. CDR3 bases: TGCGCCAGCAGCACGCCAGGGGGAGGTACTGAAGCTTTCTTT. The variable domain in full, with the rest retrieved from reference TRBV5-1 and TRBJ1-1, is KAGVTQTPRYLIKTRGQQVTLSCSPISGHRSVSWYQQTPGQGLQFLFEYFSETQRNKGNFPGRFSGRQFSNSRSEMNVSTLELGDSALYLCASSTPGGGTEAFFGQGTRLTVV.

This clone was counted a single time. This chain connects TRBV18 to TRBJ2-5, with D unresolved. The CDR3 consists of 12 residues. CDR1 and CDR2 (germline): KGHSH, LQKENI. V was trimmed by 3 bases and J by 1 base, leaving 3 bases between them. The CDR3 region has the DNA TGTGCCAGCTCACCGAGCCAAGAGACCCAGTACTTC. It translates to CASSPSQETQYF.

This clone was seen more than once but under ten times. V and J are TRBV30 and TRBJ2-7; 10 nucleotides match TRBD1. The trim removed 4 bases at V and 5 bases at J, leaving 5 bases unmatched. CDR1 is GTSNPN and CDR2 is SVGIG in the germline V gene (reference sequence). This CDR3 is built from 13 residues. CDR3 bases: TGTGCCTGGATCCGGGACAGGGGCAACGAGCAGTACTTC. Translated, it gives CAWIRDRGNEQYF.

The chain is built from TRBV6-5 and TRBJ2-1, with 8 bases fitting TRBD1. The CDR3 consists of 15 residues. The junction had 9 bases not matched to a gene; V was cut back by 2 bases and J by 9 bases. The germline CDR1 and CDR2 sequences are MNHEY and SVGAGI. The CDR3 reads CASSYTGQGMGEQFF. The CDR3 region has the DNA TGTGCCAGCAGTTACACCGGACAGGGAATGGGTGAGCAGTTCTTC.

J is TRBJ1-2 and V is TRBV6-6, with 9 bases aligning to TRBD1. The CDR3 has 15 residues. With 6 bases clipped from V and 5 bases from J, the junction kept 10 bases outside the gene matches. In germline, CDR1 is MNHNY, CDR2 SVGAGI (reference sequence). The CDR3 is CASRAGTGLSYGYTF. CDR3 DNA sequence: TGTGCCAGCAGGGCCGGGACAGGGCTTTCGTATGGCTACACCTTC.

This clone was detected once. The CDR3 reads CASSQGPGSPNSPLHF. In DNA, the CDR3 is TGCGCCAGCAGCCAAGGCCCAGGGTCGCCTAATTCACCCCTCCACTTT. The chain is built from TRBV4-1 and TRBJ1-6; a possible D gene is TRBD1 (5 bases). CDR3 size: 16 residues. CDR1 and CDR2 (germline): MGHRA, YSYEKL. Trimming removed 1 base from V and 6 bases from J, with 13 bases in between.

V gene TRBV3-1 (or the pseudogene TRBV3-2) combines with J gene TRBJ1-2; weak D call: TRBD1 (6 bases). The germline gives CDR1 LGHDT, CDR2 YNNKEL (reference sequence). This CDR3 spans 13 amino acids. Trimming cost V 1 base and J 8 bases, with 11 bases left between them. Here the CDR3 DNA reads TGTGCCAGCAGCCAAGCGGCGACAGGCGGCTACACCTTC. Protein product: CASSQAATGGYTF.

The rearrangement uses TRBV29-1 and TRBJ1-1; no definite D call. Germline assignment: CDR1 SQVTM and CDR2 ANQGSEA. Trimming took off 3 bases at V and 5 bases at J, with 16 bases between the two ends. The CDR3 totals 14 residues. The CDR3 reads CSVEVLGTRTEAFF. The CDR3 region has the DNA TGCAGCGTTGAGGTTCTAGGAACGAGGACTGAAGCTTTCTTT.

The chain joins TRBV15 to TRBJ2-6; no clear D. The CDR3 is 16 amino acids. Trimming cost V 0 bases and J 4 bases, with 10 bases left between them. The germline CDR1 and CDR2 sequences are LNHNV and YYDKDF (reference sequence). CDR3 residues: CATSRDGAPGANVLTF. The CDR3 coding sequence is TGTGCCACCAGCAGAGATGGAGCGCCCGGGGCCAACGTCCTGACTTTC.

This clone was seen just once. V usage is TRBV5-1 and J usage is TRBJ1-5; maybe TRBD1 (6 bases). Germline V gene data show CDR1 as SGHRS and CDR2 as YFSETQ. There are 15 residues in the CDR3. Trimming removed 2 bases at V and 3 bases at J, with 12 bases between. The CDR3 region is CASSLGTGFNQPQHF. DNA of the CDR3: TGCGCCAGCAGCTTAGGAACAGGGTTCAATCAGCCCCAGCATTTT.

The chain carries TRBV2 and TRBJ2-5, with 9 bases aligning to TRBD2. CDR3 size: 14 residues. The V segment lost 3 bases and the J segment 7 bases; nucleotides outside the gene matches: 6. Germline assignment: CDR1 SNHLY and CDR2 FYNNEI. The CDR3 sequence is CASSEGLAWGTQYF. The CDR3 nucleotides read TGTGCCAGCAGTGAGGGACTAGCCTGGGGGACCCAGTACTTC.

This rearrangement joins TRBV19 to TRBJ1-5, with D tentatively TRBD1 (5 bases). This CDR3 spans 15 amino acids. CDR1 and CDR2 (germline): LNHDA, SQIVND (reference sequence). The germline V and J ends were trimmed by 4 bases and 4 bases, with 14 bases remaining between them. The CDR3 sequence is CASSTRWTPNQPQHF. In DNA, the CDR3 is TGTGCCAGTAGTACACGATGGACACCTAATCAGCCCCAGCATTTT.

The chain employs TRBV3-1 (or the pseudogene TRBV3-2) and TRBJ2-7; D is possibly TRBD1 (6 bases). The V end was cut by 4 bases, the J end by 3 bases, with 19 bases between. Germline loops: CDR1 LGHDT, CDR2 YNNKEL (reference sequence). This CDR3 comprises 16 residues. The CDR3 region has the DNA TGTGCCAGCAGCCGGACAGTTAGCGCCTTATTCTACGAGCAGTACTTC. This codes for CASSRTVSALFYEQYF.